One sample yielded the 15 T cell receptor beta chains listed below, sequenced in a study of blood T cells in healthy people across ages (dated by TCRdb to the mid-2010s). Library preparation was by 5' RACE. The run used an Illumina HiSeq 2500. A second PCR of roughly 7 to 11 cycles was run with a J-beta primer mix and a sample-barcoded 5' primer. TCRdb redid the processing of the public reads, applying fastp at Q25 and MiXCR, and retained in-frame beta chains. Entries are consolidated by CDR3 protein sequence, retaining the most common genes and DNA. Within this sample are fewer than 900,000 distinct CDR3 sequences, with around 40% of them counted one time only. The ten most abundant clones make up roughly 20% of the sample. Sequencing was performed on blood. The receptors stem from a woman in her fifties or sixties in good health.

This clonotype was seen many times. V and J are TRBV3-1 and TRBJ2-5; D is unclear. The CDR3 is 17 amino acids. Between the trimmed V and J ends, which lost 5 bases and 2 bases, there was a span of 21 bases. Germline V gene lookup returns CDR1 LGHDT and CDR2 YNNKEL (reference sequence). CDR3 in DNA: TGTGCCAGCAGCGATAACCCCACGAGCGACATACAAGAGACCCAGTACTTC. This codes for CASSDNPTSDIQETQYF.

This clonotype was observed at least ten times. The chain combines TRBV6-6 with TRBJ1-1; unclear D gene. The ends were cut back, 0 bases at V and 6 bases at J, with 17 bases in the middle. The CDR3 runs to 16 residues. CDR1 is MNHNY, CDR2 SVGAGI, per germline (reference sequence). The chain's CDR3 is CASSYSQVLGRAEAFF. For the CDR3, the DNA is TGTGCCAGCAGTTACTCCCAGGTTCTGGGGAGAGCTGAAGCTTTCTTT.

The V call is TRBV20-1, the J call TRBJ2-5; 7 bases are shared with TRBD2. Germline V gene data show CDR1 as DFQATT and CDR2 as SNEGSKA (reference sequence). The CDR3 runs to 16 residues. J was trimmed by 6 bases and V by 1 base; bases with no gene match: 14. This CDR3 reads CSARGELGDYGKTQYF. CDR3 coding DNA: TGCAGTGCTAGAGGAGAACTGGGGGACTACGGAAAGACCCAGTACTTC.

The sample holds a few counts of this clonotype. The chain carries TRBV5-1 and TRBJ1-2; D possibly corresponds to TRBD1 (6 bases). CDR3 length: 16 residues. Germline CDR1 and CDR2: SGHRS and YFSETQ. V was shortened by 3 bases and J by 5 bases, with 20 bases between the two germline ends. The CDR3 here is CASSSTQGGSRYGYTF. CDR3 DNA: TGCGCCAGCAGCTCCACTCAAGGGGGATCCAGATATGGCTACACCTTC.

The V gene is TRBV24-1, the J gene TRBJ2-3; the match to TRBD2 covers 16 bases. J was trimmed by 2 bases and V by 7 bases; bases with no gene match: 8. CDR3 length: 18 amino acids. Germline V lookup: CDR1 KGHDR, CDR2 SFDVKD. The CDR3: CATRPGLAGGYATDTQYF. The CDR3 DNA follows: TGTGCCACCAGACCGGGACTAGCGGGAGGGTATGCCACAGATACGCAGTATTTT.

About this clonotype itself: A single base separates this from a much larger clone, so it may be a read error. The chain employs TRBV25-1 and TRBJ2-7; tentative D call: TRBD1 (6 bases). Trimming cost V 6 bases and J 3 bases, with 18 bases left between them. The CDR3 has 15 amino acids. The germline V gene encodes CDR1 MGHDK and CDR2 SYGVNS. The CDR3 reads CASSRPGTPFYEQYF. CDR3 DNA sequence: TGTGCCAGCAGCCGTCCCGGGACACCCTTCTACGAGCAGTACTTC.

This chain connects TRBV9 to TRBJ2-1; the match to TRBD1 covers 11 bases. Germline CDR1 and CDR2: SGDLS and YYNGEE. V lost 5 bases to trimming and J lost 0 bases; unmatched junction nucleotides: 4. The CDR3 loop spans 16 amino acids. The chain's CDR3 is CASRGQGGGSYNEQFF. In DNA form, the CDR3 reads TGTGCCAGCAGGGGACAGGGGGGAGGCTCCTACAATGAGCAGTTCTTC.

The V call is TRBV28, the J call TRBJ1-4, with no clear D. This CDR3 is 15 amino acids long. Germline CDR1 MDHEN, CDR2 SYDVKM. V lost 5 bases and J 7 bases, leaving 17 bases between the germline ends. The CDR3 coding sequence is TGTGCCAGCAGTGGATCGGGCGGGGAGGCTGAAAAACTGTTTTTT. Residues: CASSGSGGEAEKLFF.

The rearrangement uses TRBV6-5 and TRBJ2-5, with 11 bases fitting TRBD1. The germline CDR1 and CDR2 sequences are MNHEY and SVGAGI. Unmatched junction bases numbered 17, after V lost 4 bases and J lost 4 bases. This CDR3 is built from 19 residues. CDR3 region: CASSFRDRLDRGLVETQYF. CDR3 sequence (DNA): TGTGCCAGCAGTTTCCGGGATAGACTGGACAGGGGGCTTGTAGAGACCCAGTACTTC.

J is TRBJ2-4 and V is TRBV27; no clear D. The CDR3 has 16 amino acids. V lost 6 bases and J lost 4, with 19 bases in between. The germline V gene encodes CDR1 MNHEY and CDR2 SMNVEV (reference sequence). The CDR3 DNA reads TGTGCCAGCAGCCTCGATCTGGCGGCCGTAAAAAACATTCAGTACTTC. Translating gives CASSLDLAAVKNIQYF.

This clonotype came up many times. The chain employs TRBV29-1 and TRBJ2-3, with 8 bases matching TRBD2. The ends lost 4 bases at V and 2 bases at J; junction bases unmatched: 5. In germline, CDR1 is SQVTM, CDR2 ANQGSEA. This CDR3 spans 14 amino acids. This CDR3 reads CSVVAGGFTDTQYF. CDR3 bases: TGCAGCGTTGTGGCGGGAGGATTCACAGATACGCAGTATTTT.

The chain is built from TRBV20-1 and TRBJ2-5, with 12 bases that match TRBD2. CDR3 length: 15 amino acids. The germline gives CDR1 DFQATT, CDR2 SNEGSKA (reference sequence). Trimming removed 5 bases from V and 1 base from J; junction bases left unmatched: 5. CDR3 sequence: CSAARTSGIQETQYF. The DNA for the CDR3 is TGCAGTGCTGCCAGGACTAGCGGGATCCAAGAGACCCAGTACTTC.

This clonotype was counted ten times or more. This chain uses TRBV24-1 with TRBJ2-1; the D call may be TRBD1 or TRBD2 (6 bases each). The CDR3 covers 13 residues. From germline, CDR1 is KGHDR and CDR2 SFDVKD. V lost 4 bases and J lost 5, with 8 bases in between. Written as DNA, the CDR3 is TGTGCCACCAGTGACGGGGGCCACAATGAGCAGTTCTTC. Amino acids: CATSDGGHNEQFF.

In this sample, this clonotype turned up many times. V and J are TRBV2 and TRBJ2-6; D remains unclear. This CDR3 has 13 amino acids. CDR1 and CDR2 from the germline V gene are SNHLY and FYNNEI. Trimming left V 8 bases short and J 0 bases short, with 5 bases between. CDR3 coding DNA: TGTGCCAGCGCATACTCTGGGGCCAACGTCCTGACTTTC. It specifies CASAYSGANVLTF.

The V call is TRBV28, the J call TRBJ2-5; 9 nucleotides match TRBD1. The germline CDR1 and CDR2 sequences are MDHEN and SYDVKM. The V segment lost 5 bases and the J segment 5 bases; nucleotides outside the gene matches: 9. The CDR3 has 15 amino acids. CDR3 amino acids: CASSIPGQGTETQYF. CDR3 DNA sequence: TGTGCCAGCAGTATTCCGGGACAGGGTACGGAGACCCAGTACTTC.